This is a list of T cell receptor beta chains from one sample in a study of blood T cell repertoires in COVID-19. Here immunoSEQ multiplex PCR was the method, and the copy in TCRdb shows in-frame clones only, minus some. The data hold hundreds of thousands of clones, with 87% observed a single time. The sequencing input was PBMCs or T cells enriched from blood (not recorded which). The receptors derive from a woman between 18 and 29 years old who had recovered from COVID-19. Both conserved end residues are part of each CDR3. The D gene is left open where the match is weak. A row's size may be missing; if present it is once, few, many or a size class.

d_gene: TRBD2
abundance: -
j_gene: TRBJ2-3
v_gene: TRBV28
CDR3nt: TGTGCCAGCAGTCCAAGGGTTGGGACTAGCGGCACAGATACGCAGTATTTT
CDR3aa: CASSPRVGTSGTDTQYF

d_gene: -
abundance: -
j_gene: TRBJ1-1
v_gene: TRBV7-3
CDR3nt: TGTGCCAGCAGCCTGCAGGGTTCGAACACTGAAGCTTTCTTT
CDR3aa: CASSLQGSNTEAFF

d_gene: TRBD2
abundance: -
j_gene: TRBJ2-2
v_gene: TRBV19
CDR3nt: TGTGCCAGTGTTGATACTAGCGGGGGGCCCACCGGGGAGCTGTTTTTT
CDR3aa: CASVDTSGGPTGELFF

d_gene: -
abundance: -
j_gene: TRBJ1-1
v_gene: TRBV7-2
CDR3nt: TGTGCCAGCAGCTTAGGACTAGGGGGGGGTTGGACTGAAGCTTTCTTT
CDR3aa: CASSLGLGGGWTEAFF

d_gene: TRBD2
abundance: -
j_gene: TRBJ2-1
v_gene: TRBV11-3
CDR3nt: TGTGCCAGCAGCGGCGGGGGGGGACAGAATGAGCAGTTCTTC
CDR3aa: CASSGGGGQNEQFF

d_gene: TRBD1
abundance: many
j_gene: TRBJ2-7
v_gene: TRBV2
CDR3nt: TGTGCCAGCAGTTCAGGACAGGGGGATCTCTACGAGCAGTACTTC
CDR3aa: CASSSGQGDLYEQYF

d_gene: TRBD1
abundance: once
j_gene: TRBJ1-1
v_gene: TRBV3-1/TRBV3-2
CDR3nt: TGTGCCAGCAGCCATCCCCGGAGGCAGGGGGTCCTGTCGGGTCCGAACACTGAAGCTTTCTTT
CDR3aa: CASSHPRRQGVLSGPNTEAFF

d_gene: -
abundance: -
j_gene: TRBJ1-1
v_gene: TRBV6-2/TRBV6-3
CDR3nt: TGTGCCAGCAGTGATAGGGGCAAGAGGACTGAAGCTTTCTTT
CDR3aa: CASSDRGKRTEAFF

d_gene: TRBD1
abundance: -
j_gene: TRBJ1-4
v_gene: TRBV6-2/TRBV6-3
CDR3nt: TGTGCCAGCAGTTACCCCCGTCGACAGGGGCCGGATGAAAAACTGTTTTTT
CDR3aa: CASSYPRRQGPDEKLFF

d_gene: TRBD1
abundance: -
j_gene: TRBJ1-5
v_gene: TRBV10-3
CDR3nt: TGTGCCATCAGTGAGTTTGGGACAGAAAATCAGCCCCAGCATTTT
CDR3aa: CAISEFGTENQPQHF

d_gene: -
abundance: -
j_gene: TRBJ1-3
v_gene: TRBV7-6
CDR3nt: TGTGCCAGCAGCCCCGCGGTGGGCGGAGGAACCGGAAACACCATATATTTT
CDR3aa: CASSPAVGGGTGNTIYF

d_gene: -
abundance: -
j_gene: TRBJ1-2
v_gene: TRBV3-1/TRBV3-2
CDR3nt: TGTGCCAGCAGCCAAGATCCGGGGGTAGGAGGCTACACCTTC
CDR3aa: CASSQDPGVGGYTF

d_gene: TRBD1
abundance: -
j_gene: TRBJ2-1
v_gene: TRBV7-2
CDR3nt: TGTGCCAGCAGCGGACAGGGTGAATCCCCCTCCTACAATGAGCAGTTCTTC
CDR3aa: CASSGQGESPSYNEQFF

d_gene: TRBD1
abundance: -
j_gene: TRBJ1-2
v_gene: TRBV5-6
CDR3nt: TGTGCCAGCAGCACCGGACAGGGGGCGCGGTATGGCTACACCTTC
CDR3aa: CASSTGQGARYGYTF

d_gene: -
abundance: -
j_gene: TRBJ1-1
v_gene: TRBV28
CDR3nt: TGTGCCAGCACCCTTTTGGGGGGCACTGAAGCTTTCTTT
CDR3aa: CASTLLGGTEAFF

d_gene: -
abundance: -
j_gene: TRBJ1-2
v_gene: TRBV12-3/TRBV12-4
CDR3nt: TGTGCCAGCAGAGAACAGGGTACTCATGGCTACACCTTC
CDR3aa: CASREQGTHGYTF

d_gene: TRBD1
abundance: few
j_gene: TRBJ1-4
v_gene: TRBV28
CDR3nt: TGTGCCAGCATGACCCAGGGGGCGGGTGAAAAACTGTTTTTT
CDR3aa: CASMTQGAGEKLFF

d_gene: -
abundance: -
j_gene: TRBJ1-1
v_gene: TRBV18
CDR3nt: TGTGCCAGCTCTCCCACATTTGGCAAGACTGAAGCTTTCTTT
CDR3aa: CASSPTFGKTEAFF

d_gene: -
abundance: -
j_gene: TRBJ1-5
v_gene: TRBV5-8
CDR3nt: TGTGCCAGCAGCCTAGGGGAAACCCCTCAGCCCCAGCATTTT
CDR3aa: CASSLGETPQPQHF

d_gene: -
abundance: -
j_gene: TRBJ1-5
v_gene: TRBV27
CDR3nt: TGTGCCAGCAGTCTACGGGGGGCGGGCAATCAGCCCCAGCATTTT
CDR3aa: CASSLRGAGNQPQHF